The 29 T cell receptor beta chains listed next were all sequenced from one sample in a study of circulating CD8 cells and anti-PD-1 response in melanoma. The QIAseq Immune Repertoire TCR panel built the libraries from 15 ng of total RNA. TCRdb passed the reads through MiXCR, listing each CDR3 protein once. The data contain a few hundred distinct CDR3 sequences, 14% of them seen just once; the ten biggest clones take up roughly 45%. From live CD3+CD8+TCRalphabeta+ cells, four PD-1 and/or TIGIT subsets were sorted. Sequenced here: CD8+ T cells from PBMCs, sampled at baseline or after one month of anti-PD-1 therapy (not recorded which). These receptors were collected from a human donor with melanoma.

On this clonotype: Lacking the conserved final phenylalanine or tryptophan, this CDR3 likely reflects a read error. The CDR3 region is CASSEAAECGSQETQYL. CDR3 sequence (DNA): TGTGCCAGCAGTGAAGCGGCGGAATGCGGTTCCCAAGAGACCCAGTACCTC. The chain joins TRBV2 to TRBJ2-5; D remains ambiguous. The CDR3 consists of 17 residues. Germline values: CDR1 SNHLY, CDR2 FYNNEI. V lost 0 bases and J 1 base, leaving 15 bases between the germline ends.

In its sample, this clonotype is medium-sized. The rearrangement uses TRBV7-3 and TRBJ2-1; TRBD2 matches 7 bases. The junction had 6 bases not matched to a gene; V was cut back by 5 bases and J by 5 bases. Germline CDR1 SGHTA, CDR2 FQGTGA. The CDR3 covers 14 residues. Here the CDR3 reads CASSEGSGNNEQFF. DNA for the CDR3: TGTGCCAGCAGCGAAGGGAGCGGGAACAATGAGCAGTTCTTC.

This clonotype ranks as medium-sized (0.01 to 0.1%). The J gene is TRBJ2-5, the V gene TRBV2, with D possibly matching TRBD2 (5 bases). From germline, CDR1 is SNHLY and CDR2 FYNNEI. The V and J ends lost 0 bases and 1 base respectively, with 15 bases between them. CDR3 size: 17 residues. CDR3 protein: CASSEAAESGSQETQYF. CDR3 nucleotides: TGTGCCAGCAGTGAAGCGGCGGAAAGCGGTTCCCAAGAGACCCAGTACTTC.

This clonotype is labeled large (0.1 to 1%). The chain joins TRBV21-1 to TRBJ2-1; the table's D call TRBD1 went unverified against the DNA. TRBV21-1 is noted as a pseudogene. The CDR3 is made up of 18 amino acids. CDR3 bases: TGTGCCAGCAGCGAAAGCACCCGGACAGGGGGAATCTACAATGAGCAGTTCTTC. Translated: CASSESTRTGGIYNEQFF.

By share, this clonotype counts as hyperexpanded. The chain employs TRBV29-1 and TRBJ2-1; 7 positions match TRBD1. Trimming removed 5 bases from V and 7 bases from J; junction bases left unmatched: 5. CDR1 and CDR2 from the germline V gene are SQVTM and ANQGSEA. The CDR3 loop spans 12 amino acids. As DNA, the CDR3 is TGCAGCGTTACAGGGGTTGTGAATGAGCAGTTCTTC. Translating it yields CSVTGVVNEQFF.

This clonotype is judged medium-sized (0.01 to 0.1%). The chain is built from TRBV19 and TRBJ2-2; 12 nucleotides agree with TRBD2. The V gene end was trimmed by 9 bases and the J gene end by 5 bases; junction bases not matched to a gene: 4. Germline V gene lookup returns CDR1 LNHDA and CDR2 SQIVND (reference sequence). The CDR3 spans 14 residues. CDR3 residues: CASTGTSGTGELFF. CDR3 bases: TGTGCCAGCACCGGGACTAGCGGGACCGGGGAGCTGTTTTTT.

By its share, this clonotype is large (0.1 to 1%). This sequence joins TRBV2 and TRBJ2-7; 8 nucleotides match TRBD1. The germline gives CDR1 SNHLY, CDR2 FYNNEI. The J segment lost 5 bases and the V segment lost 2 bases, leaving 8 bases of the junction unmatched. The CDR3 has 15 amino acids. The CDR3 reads CASSEWTGRSDEQYF. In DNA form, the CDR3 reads TGTGCCAGCAGTGAATGGACAGGGCGTTCAGACGAGCAGTACTTC.

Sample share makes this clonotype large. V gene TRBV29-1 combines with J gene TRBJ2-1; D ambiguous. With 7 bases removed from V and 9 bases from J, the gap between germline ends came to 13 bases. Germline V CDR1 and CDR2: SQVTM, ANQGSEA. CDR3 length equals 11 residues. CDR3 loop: CSAENYAEQFF. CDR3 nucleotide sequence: TGCAGCGCCGAAAACTACGCTGAGCAGTTCTTC.

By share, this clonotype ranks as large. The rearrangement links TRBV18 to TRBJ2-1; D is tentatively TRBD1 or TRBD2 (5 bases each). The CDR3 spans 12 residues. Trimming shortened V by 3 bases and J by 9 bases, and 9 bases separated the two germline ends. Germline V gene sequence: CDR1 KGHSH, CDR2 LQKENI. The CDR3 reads CASSPGGSEQFF. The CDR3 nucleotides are TGTGCCAGCTCACCTGGGGGTAGTGAGCAGTTCTTC.

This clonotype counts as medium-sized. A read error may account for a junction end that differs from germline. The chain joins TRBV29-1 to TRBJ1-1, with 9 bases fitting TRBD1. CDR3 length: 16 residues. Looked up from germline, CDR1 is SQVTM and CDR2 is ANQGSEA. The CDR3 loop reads CSVEESGTGSFGEAFF. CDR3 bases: TGCAGTGTTGAAGAGTCCGGGACAGGGAGCTTCGGGGAAGCTTTCTTT.

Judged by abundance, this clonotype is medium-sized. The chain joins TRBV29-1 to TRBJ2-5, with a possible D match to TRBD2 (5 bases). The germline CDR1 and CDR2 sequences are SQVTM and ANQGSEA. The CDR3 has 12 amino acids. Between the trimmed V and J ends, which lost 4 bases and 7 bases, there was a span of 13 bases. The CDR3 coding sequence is TGCAGCGTTGCGGACTCCCGATGGACCCAGTACTTC. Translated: CSVADSRWTQYF.

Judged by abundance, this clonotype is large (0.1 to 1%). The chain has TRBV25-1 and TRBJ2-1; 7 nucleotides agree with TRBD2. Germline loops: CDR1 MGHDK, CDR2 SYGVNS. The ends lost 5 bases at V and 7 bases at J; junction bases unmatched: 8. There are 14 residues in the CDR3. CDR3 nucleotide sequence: TGTGCCAGCAGTTTGGCGGGAGACGGAAATGAGCAGTTCTTC. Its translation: CASSLAGDGNEQFF.

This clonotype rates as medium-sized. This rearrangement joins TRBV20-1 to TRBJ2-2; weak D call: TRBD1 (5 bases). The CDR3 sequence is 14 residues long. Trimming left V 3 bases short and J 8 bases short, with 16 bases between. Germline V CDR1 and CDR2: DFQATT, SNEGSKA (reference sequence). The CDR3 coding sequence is TGCAGTGCTAGGGGGCACACCCTAGGAGGGGAGCTGTTTTTT. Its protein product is CSARGHTLGGELFF.

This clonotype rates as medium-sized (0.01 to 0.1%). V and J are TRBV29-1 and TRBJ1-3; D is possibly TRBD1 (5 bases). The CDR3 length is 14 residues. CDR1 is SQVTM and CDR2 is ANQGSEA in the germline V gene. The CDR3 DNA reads TGCAGTGTGACGTGGGGGACCTCTGGAAACACCATATATTTT. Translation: CSVTWGTSGNTIYF.

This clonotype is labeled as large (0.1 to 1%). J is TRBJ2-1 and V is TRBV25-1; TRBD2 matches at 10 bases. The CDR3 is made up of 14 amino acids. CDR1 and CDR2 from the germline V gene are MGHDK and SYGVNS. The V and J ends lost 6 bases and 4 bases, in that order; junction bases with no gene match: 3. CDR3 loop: CASRTSGEYNEQFF. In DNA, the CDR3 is TGTGCCAGCAGAACTAGCGGGGAATACAATGAGCAGTTCTTC.

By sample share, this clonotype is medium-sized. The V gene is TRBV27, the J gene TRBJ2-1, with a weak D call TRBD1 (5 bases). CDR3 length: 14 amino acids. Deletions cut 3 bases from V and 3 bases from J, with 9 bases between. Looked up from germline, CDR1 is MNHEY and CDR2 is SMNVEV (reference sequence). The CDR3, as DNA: TGTGCCAGCAGTTTGTTTACAGGCTACAATGAGCAGTTCTTC. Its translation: CASSLFTGYNEQFF.

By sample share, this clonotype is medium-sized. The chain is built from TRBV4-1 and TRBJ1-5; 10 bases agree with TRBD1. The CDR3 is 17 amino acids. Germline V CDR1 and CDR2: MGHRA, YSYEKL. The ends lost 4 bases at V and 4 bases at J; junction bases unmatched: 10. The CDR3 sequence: CASSPGETGGLNQPQHF. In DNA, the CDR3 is TGCGCCAGCAGCCCCGGCGAGACAGGGGGCTTAAATCAGCCCCAGCATTTT.

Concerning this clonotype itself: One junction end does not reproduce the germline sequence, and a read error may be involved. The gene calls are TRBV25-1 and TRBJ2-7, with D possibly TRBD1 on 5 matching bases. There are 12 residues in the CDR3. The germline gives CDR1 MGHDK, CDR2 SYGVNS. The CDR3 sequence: CASREETYEQYF. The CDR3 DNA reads TGCGCCAGCAGGGAAGAGACCTACGAGCAGTACTTC.

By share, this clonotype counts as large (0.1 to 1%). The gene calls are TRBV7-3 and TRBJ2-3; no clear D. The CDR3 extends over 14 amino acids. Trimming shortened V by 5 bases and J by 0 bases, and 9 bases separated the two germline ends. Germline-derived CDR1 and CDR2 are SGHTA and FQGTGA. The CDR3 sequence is CASSPARSTDTQYF. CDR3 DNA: TGTGCCAGCAGCCCCGCGCGAAGCACAGATACGCAGTATTTT.

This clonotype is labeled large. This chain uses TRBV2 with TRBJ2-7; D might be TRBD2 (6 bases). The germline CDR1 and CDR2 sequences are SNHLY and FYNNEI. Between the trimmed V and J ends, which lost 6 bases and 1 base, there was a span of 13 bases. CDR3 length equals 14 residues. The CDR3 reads CASSSSVASYEQYF. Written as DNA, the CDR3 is TGTGCCAGCAGCTCTAGCGTCGCGTCCTACGAGCAGTACTTC.

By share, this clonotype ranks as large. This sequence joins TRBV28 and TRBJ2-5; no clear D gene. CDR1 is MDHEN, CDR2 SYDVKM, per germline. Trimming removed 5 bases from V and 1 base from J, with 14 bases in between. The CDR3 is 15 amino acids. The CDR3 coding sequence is TGTGCCAGCAGTATTTATCGGTACAGCCAAGAGACCCAGTACTTC. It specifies CASSIYRYSQETQYF.

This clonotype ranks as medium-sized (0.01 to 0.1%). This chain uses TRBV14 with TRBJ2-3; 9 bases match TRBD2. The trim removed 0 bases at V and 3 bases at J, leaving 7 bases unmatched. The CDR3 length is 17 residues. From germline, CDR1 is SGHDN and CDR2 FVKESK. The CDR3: CASSQDLAGVSTDTQYF. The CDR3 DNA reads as TGTGCCAGCAGCCAAGATTTAGCGGGAGTTAGTACAGATACGCAGTATTTT.

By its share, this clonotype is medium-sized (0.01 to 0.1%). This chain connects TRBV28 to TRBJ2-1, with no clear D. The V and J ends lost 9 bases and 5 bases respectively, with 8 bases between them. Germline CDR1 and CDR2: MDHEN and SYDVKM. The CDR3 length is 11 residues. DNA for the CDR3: TGTGCCAGTGGCCGTAACAATGAGCAGTTCTTC. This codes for CASGRNNEQFF.

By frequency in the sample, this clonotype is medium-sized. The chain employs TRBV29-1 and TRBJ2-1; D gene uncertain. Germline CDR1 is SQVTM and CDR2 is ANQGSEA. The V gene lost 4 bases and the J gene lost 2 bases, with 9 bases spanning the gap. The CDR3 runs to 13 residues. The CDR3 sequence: CSVVRATYNEQFF. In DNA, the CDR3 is TGCAGCGTTGTTAGGGCTACCTACAATGAGCAGTTCTTC.

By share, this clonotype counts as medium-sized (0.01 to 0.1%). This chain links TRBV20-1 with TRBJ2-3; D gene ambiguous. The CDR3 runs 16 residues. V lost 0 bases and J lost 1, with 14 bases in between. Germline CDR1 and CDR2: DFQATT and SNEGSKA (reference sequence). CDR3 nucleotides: TGCAGTGCTAGAGATCAGGCCGCGGAAGGCACAGATACGCAGTATTTT. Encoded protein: CSARDQAAEGTDTQYF.

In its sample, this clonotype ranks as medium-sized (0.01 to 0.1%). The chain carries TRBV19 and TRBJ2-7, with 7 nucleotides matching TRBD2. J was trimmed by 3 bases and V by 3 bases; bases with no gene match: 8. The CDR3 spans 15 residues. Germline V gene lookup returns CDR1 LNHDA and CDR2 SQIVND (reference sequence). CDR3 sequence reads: CASSMTASGNYEQYF. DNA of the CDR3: TGTGCCAGTAGTATGACGGCTAGCGGAAACTACGAGCAGTACTTC.

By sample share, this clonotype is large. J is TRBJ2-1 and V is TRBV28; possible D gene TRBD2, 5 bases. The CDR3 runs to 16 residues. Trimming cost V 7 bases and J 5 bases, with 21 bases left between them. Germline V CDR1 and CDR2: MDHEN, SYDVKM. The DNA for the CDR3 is TGTGCCAGCACCGCGCCGAGTCCTAGGAGGAACAATGAGCAGTTCTTC. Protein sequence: CASTAPSPRRNNEQFF.

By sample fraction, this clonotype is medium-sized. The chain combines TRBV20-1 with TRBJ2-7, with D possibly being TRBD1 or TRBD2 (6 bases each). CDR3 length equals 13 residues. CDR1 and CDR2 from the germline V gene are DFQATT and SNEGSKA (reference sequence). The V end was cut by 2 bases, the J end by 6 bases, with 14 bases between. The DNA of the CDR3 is TGCAGTGCTAGAATCGGGGGCAGGGCCGAGCAGTACTTC. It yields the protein CSARIGGRAEQYF.

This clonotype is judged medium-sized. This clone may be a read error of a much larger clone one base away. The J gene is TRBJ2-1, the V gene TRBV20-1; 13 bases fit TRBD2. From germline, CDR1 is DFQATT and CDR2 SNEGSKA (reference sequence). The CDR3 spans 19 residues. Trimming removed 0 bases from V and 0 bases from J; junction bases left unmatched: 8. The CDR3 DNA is TGCAGTGCTAGAGATCGGACTAGCGGGAGCCCTTTCTCCTACAATGAGCAGTTCTTC. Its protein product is CSARDRTSGSPFSYNEQFF.